This passage covers 3 T cell receptor beta chains from one sample sequenced in a study of shared clonotypes between healthy human individuals. Clones were sequenced by immunoSEQ multiplex PCR, and TCRdb holds only the in-frame ones, with some missing. This repertoire shows some 2.1 million clones, about 95% found once; its top ten account for 0.9% to 1.3%. The naive CD8 population came from CD45RO-negative cells selected for CCR7, without terminally differentiated effector memory CD45RA+ cells. Input material: naive CD8+ T cells sorted from blood. The receptors here all came from a young man in good health.

Notes on this clone: Other nucleotide sequences in the sample specify the same CDR3. The chain joins TRBV6-5 to TRBJ2-2; D is ambiguous. V lost 0 bases, J lost 2 bases, and 7 bases lay in between. From germline, CDR1 is MNHEY and CDR2 SVGAGI. The CDR3 loop spans 15 amino acids. CDR3 amino acids: CASSYSSGNTGELFF. CDR3 nucleotide sequence: TGTGCCAGCAGTTACTCATCTGGAAACACCGGGGAGCTGTTTTTT.

V usage is TRBV4-3 and J usage is TRBJ2-7, with D perhaps being TRBD1 or TRBD2 (5 bases each). The V and J ends lost 0 bases and 0 bases respectively, with 9 bases between them. The CDR3 length is 15 residues. Germline CDR1 and CDR2: LGHNA and YSLEER. CDR3 DNA: TGCGCCAGCAGCCAAGAGCTGGGGGTCTCCTACGAGCAGTACTTC. It specifies CASSQELGVSYEQYF.

V and J are TRBV10-2 and TRBJ2-2; 7 bases align to TRBD1. Germline V gene data show CDR1 as WSHSY and CDR2 as SAAADI. Unmatched junction bases numbered 6, after V lost 6 bases and J lost 2 bases. The CDR3 has 15 amino acids. For the CDR3, the DNA is TGCGCCAGCAGGCTACAGGGGCCAAACACCGGGGAGCTGTTTTTT. It translates to CASRLQGPNTGELFF.